This TCR beta chain derives from a study of beta chain bispecific antibodies for T cell cancers (dated by TCRdb to the early 2020s). Looking at the study overall: After T cells from healthy donors were cocultured with bispecific antibodies and T cell leukemia lines, the researchers used TRBV sequencing of the cells that survived to measure how much each TRBV family was depleted. Jurkat cells expressed surface TRBV12 (TRBV12-3), and HPB-ALL cells expressed surface TRBV5-5. Overall results and qualifications from the work: Relative to anti-CD19, anti-TRBV12 exposure cut the share of total TRBV signal from TRBV12-3 by about 99%, while TRBV12-4 dropped by 36.5%, which was not significant. Leukemia cell line cells were mixed with normal T cells in each sequenced sample, and most of the targeted TRBV signal was derived from the leukemia cells rather than from the normal T cells. The TRBV-directed bispecific antibodies appeared to leave every TRBV family member untouched except the targeted genes and the closely related ones. Cross-reactivity of the anti-TRBV5-5 antibody with TRBV5-6 was attributed to high sequence similarity between the two genes.

The germline V gene (reference sequence) yields SEHNR for CDR1 and FQNEAQ for CDR2. Trimming removed 2 bases from V and 2 bases from J; the gene matches leave 9 bases unexplained. The CDR3 starts with the cysteine, ends with the phenylalanine, and has 17 residues. Left in the record is the CDR3 DNA by itself, 51 bases read in frame from the first base. This specimen's treatment or condition label, interpreted: alpha-V12: anti-TRBV12 scFv linked to anti-CD3 scFv. T cells were expanded from blood mononuclear cells for 3 to 4 days using either anti-CD3 antibody OKT3 or CD3/CD28 Dynabeads. The anti-TRBV12 bispecific sample was taken from a coculture of Jurkat leukemia cells with normal T cells and was compared with an anti-CD19 bispecific control coculture. The culture conditions for expanded T cells were RPMI 1640 plus 10% fetal bovine serum, recombinant human IL-2 (about 97 IU/ml) and IL-7 (about 5.2 ng/ml). For cocultures, approximately 5 x 10^4 normal T cells were combined with approximately 5 x 10^4 target cells and bispecific antibody in about 110 ul and incubated for approximately 18 hours at 37 degrees C. Each bispecific antibody consisted of two single-chain variable fragments expressed in a single-chain diabody format with a His tag. Effector T cells were obtained from healthy human donors, and peripheral blood mononuclear cells were isolated from leukapheresis samples by Ficoll density gradient centrifugation.

Libraries incorporated unique molecular identifier barcodes, which were used to quantify clonotypes. Qiagen AllPrep DNA/RNA Micro kits were used to isolate total RNA, and an Agilent TapeStation was used to check RNA quality. TCR beta libraries were constructed by 5' RACE, in which cDNA synthesis was followed by two PCR steps with TCR beta constant-region gene-specific primers. Sequencing of the TCR beta libraries was performed on an Illumina MiSeq platform. The published analysis was carried out like this. MIGEC, MiXCR and VDJtools were used for read processing. To get a clonotype's frequency, the unique molecular identifiers belonging to that clonotype were divided by all unique molecular identifiers in the sample. Any TRBV gene that IMGT lists as a pseudogene or open reading frame, and is therefore nonfunctional, such as TRBV1, TRBV12-1 and TRBV21, was left out. TCRdb reworked the public reads: Q25 trimming with fastp, MiXCR clone assembly, productive beta chains retained. Identical CDR3 proteins give one entry, which carries the most common genes and DNA. The V and J calls and clone size come from TCRdb's table, not from the authors' own analysis. For this sample there are around 19,000 distinct CDR3 sequences; about 2% appear just once. The ten largest clones capture about 5.5% of the sample.

Many counts were recorded for this clonotype. Its antigen remains undetermined. Base qualities are not provided; no much larger clone lies one nucleotide away. This specimen was healthy donor T cells cultured with leukemia cells, taken from a culture containing a bispecific antibody targeting TCR Vbeta12. The V gene is TRBV7-9 and the J gene is TRBJ2-5; 9 of the junction bases match TRBD2. This receptor was identified in a human donor in good health. Some clones in this sample may be carry-over from other donors' samples. CDR3 sequence: CASSLSSGGLPQETQYF. In nucleotide form, the sequence is TGTGCCAGCAGCTTATCGAGCGGGGGGTTACCTCAAGAGACCCAGTACTTC.